This record covers a single T cell receptor (beta chain). This entry belongs to a study of patients and donors after allogeneic stem cell transplantation. Trimming stripped 4 bases from V and 3 bases from J, with 10 bases between. The CDR3 runs to 14 residues. Looked up from germline, CDR1 is SEHNR and CDR2 is FQNEAQ (reference sequence). TCRdb reprocessed the RT-PCR reads via MiXCR and lists one record per CDR3 protein. Of roughly 880,000 distinct CDR3 sequences listed, approximately 19% were seen once; the top ten hold roughly 6%. This TCR was sampled from a human donor who was either an allogeneic HSCT recipient or a stem cell or donor lymphocyte infusion donor (not recorded which). It is not recorded whose cells these are; they may come from a transplant donor. Specimen: blood, either unsorted or a sorted T cell fraction (not recorded which). This sequence joins TRBV7-9 and TRBJ1-3; D may be TRBD1 (6 bases). CDR3 region: CASSSRTVGNTIYF. The DNA of the CDR3 is TGTGCCAGCAGCTCCCGGACAGTTGGAAACACCATATATTTT.